This T cell receptor beta chain was identified during a study of blood T cell repertoires in COVID-19. Background on the study: Specimens from acute and convalescent COVID-19 originated in the United States, Italy and Spain. Sources were T cells, B-cell-depleted T cells, or PBMCs; the material itself was cDNA or gDNA.

Sequenced by immunoSEQ multiplex PCR; TCRdb stores in-frame clones only, minus some. The repertoire has roughly 68,000 clones, about three quarters of them found once; the top ten carry 9.2%. CDR3 length: 13 amino acids. The V and J ends lost 9 bases and 5 bases, in that order; junction bases with no gene match: 8. The germline V gene has CDR1 MDHEN and CDR2 SYDVKM. The receptor was derived from a human donor in a cohort sampled during active COVID-19. Sequencing input: peripheral blood. The chain uses TRBV28 and TRBJ1-1, with 8 bases that match TRBD1. The CDR3 loop is CASWTGSMTEAFF. Here the CDR3 DNA reads TGTGCCAGTTGGACAGGGAGTATGACTGAAGCTTTCTTT.